The TCR beta chain described here comes from a study of T cell responses to AZD1222 COVID-19 vaccine. Study findings and constraints: Only six people who got AZD1222 tested seropositive at baseline. Spike-wide vaccine-associated CD4 TCRs dominated at 160-218 and 743-854. Among spike-specific TCRs, nearly half reportedly target unmutated variant regions. A mostly white British donor set with more females was recruited, and clonal diversity was possibly underestimated.

The table came from immunoSEQ multiplex PCR; TCRdb's copy has only in-frame clones and leaves some out. The table records 130,000 to 150,000 clones, 88% of them present only once. Regarding this clone: The target antigen is unknown.

The CDR3 consists of 18 residues. This specimen was peripheral blood, taken 28 days after the second dose of the MenACWY control vaccine. This clonotype was obtained from an adult who received the MenACWY meningococcal vaccine as a control. The chain links TRBV21-1 to TRBJ1-5. TRBV21-1 is an annotated pseudogene. CDR3 coding DNA: TGTGCCAGCAGCCCGACTGGGGGACCCGGTAGGAGCAATCAGCCCCAGCATTTT. This codes for CASSPTGGPGRSNQPQHF.